The 30 T cell receptor beta chains presented below share a single source sample, sequenced in a study of blood T cell repertoires in COVID-19. Only in-frame clones appear in the TCRdb table, and some are missing; sequencing was by immunoSEQ multiplex PCR. This sample has roughly 100,000 clones, with 91% found just once. What was sequenced was peripheral blood. These receptors were obtained from a man younger than 35 with acute or convalescent COVID-19.

The chain combines TRBV11-2 with TRBJ1-6; D is undetermined. The CDR3 has 13 amino acids. V lost 2 bases to trimming and J lost 7 bases, with 6 bases between them. The V gene's germline CDR1 is SGHAT and CDR2 FQNNGV. The CDR3 DNA reads TGTGCCAGCAGCTTAACTCGCAATTCACCCCTCCACTTT. This sequence encodes CASSLTRNSPLHF.

This clone was recorded only once. This rearrangement joins TRBV19 to TRBJ2-2, with 9 bases fitting TRBD1. Germline CDR1 is LNHDA and CDR2 is SQIVND (reference sequence). The CDR3 runs 14 residues. The V segment lost 6 bases and the J segment 5 bases; nucleotides outside the gene matches: 4. CDR3 in amino acids: CASRTGGGTGELFF. DNA of the CDR3: TGTGCCAGTAGGACAGGGGGGGGAACCGGGGAGCTGTTTTTT.

The chain has TRBV5-1 and TRBJ1-5; 7 bases fit TRBD1. The ends lost 4 bases at V and 4 bases at J; junction bases unmatched: 8. CDR3 length: 15 amino acids. Germline V gives CDR1 SGHRS, CDR2 YFSETQ. CDR3 in DNA: TGCGCCAGCAGCCCCACGACAGGGCGGAATCAGCCCCAGCATTTT. Protein sequence: CASSPTTGRNQPQHF.

The genes are TRBV6-6 and TRBJ1-2, with 10 bases matching TRBD1. The CDR3 has 14 amino acids. Trimming cost V 7 bases and J 8 bases; bases outside gene matches: 10. CDR1 and CDR2 (germline): MNHNY, SVGAGI (reference sequence). CDR3 loop: CASINRGTGDGYTF. DNA for the CDR3: TGTGCCAGCATCAACCGGGGGACAGGGGACGGCTACACCTTC.

This chain connects TRBV2 to TRBJ1-2; no reliable D call. This CDR3 spans 15 amino acids. Between the trimmed V and J ends, which lost 5 bases and 4 bases, there was a span of 17 bases. Germline V CDR1 and CDR2: SNHLY, FYNNEI. The CDR3 is CASSPDTSISYGYTF. CDR3 DNA: TGTGCCAGCAGTCCCGACACTTCTATCAGCTATGGCTACACCTTC. The full variable domain, with the rest looked up from reference TRBV2 and TRBJ1-2, is EPEVTQTPSHQVTQMGQEVILRCVPISNHLYFYWYRQILGQKVEFLVSFYNNEISEKSEIFDDQFSVERPDGSNFTLKIRSTKLEDSAMYFCASSPDTSISYGYTFGSGTRLTVV.

This clone was seen only a few times. The chain combines TRBV6-5 with TRBJ1-1; 8 bases map to TRBD1. V gave up 2 bases and J gave up 0 bases; unmatched junction bases: 5. The germline CDR1 and CDR2 sequences are MNHEY and SVGAGI. The CDR3 loop spans 16 amino acids. CDR3 residues: CASSYRTGLMNTEAFF. The CDR3 nucleotides are TGTGCCAGCAGTTACAGGACAGGGCTTATGAACACTGAAGCTTTCTTT.

J is TRBJ2-3 and V is TRBV5-5; the D is unclear. This CDR3 has 12 residues. CDR1 SGHKS and CDR2 YYEKEE come from the germline V gene (reference sequence). V shed 0 bases and J shed 6 bases, with 5 bases lying between them. CDR3 DNA sequence: TGTGCCAGCAGCTTGGACATTGATACGCAGTATTTT. Amino acids: CASSLDIDTQYF.

V is TRBV29-1 and J is TRBJ2-1, with 7 bases that match TRBD1. The CDR3 is 16 residues long. V lost 0 bases, J lost 0 bases, and 5 bases stayed unmatched. Germline V lookup: CDR1 SQVTM, CDR2 ANQGSEA. Here the CDR3 DNA reads TGCAGCGTTGAAGATGAGGGGGCTAGCTCCTACAATGAGCAGTTCTTC. It translates to CSVEDEGASSYNEQFF.

The chain combines TRBV29-1 with TRBJ1-2; 7 nucleotides agree with TRBD1. The CDR3 loop spans 14 amino acids. The germline gives CDR1 SQVTM, CDR2 ANQGSEA. With 5 bases clipped from V and 2 bases from J, the junction kept 8 bases outside the gene matches. Written as DNA, the CDR3 is TGCAGCGTTTTTTACAGGGGATCCAACTATGGCTACACCTTC. Translation: CSVFYRGSNYGYTF.

The genes are TRBV5-1 and TRBJ2-1, with D perhaps TRBD2 (5 bases). The germline V gene encodes CDR1 SGHRS and CDR2 YFSETQ. With 5 bases removed from V and 6 bases from J, the gap between germline ends came to 18 bases. CDR3 length: 15 residues. The CDR3 reads CASRNDYTQINEQFF. CDR3 sequence (DNA): TGCGCCAGCAGAAACGACTACACGCAAATCAATGAGCAGTTCTTC.

The genes are TRBV27 and TRBJ1-2, with no clear D. This CDR3 contains 13 residues. The germline V gene has CDR1 MNHEY and CDR2 SMNVEV (reference sequence). V shed 7 bases and J shed 3 bases, with 12 bases lying between them. The CDR3 loop reads CASTPTPDYGYTF. For the CDR3, the DNA is TGTGCCAGCACCCCGACACCTGACTATGGCTACACCTTC.

The genes are TRBV7-9 and TRBJ2-7; TRBD1 might be the D (5 bases). Trimming pared 2 bases from V and 0 bases from J, leaving 8 bases between. Per germline, CDR1 SEHNR and CDR2 FQNEAQ (reference sequence). The CDR3 is 14 amino acids. CDR3 in amino acids: CASSLQDNSYEQYF. The CDR3 nucleotides are TGTGCCAGCAGCTTACAGGACAACTCCTACGAGCAGTACTTC.

The rearrangement links TRBV12-5 to TRBJ1-5; 9 positions match TRBD1. This CDR3 contains 17 residues. J gave up 5 bases and V 6 bases, and 14 bases lay outside the gene matches. Germline values: CDR1 LGHNT, CDR2 FRNRAP. The CDR3 loop is CASGPQTYRGLDQPQHF. DNA for the CDR3: TGTGCTAGTGGACCTCAAACGTACAGGGGGCTGGATCAGCCCCAGCATTTT.

CDR3 loop: CASSSAHRGFSSYEQYF. The CDR3 coding sequence is TGTGCCAGCAGCTCCGCACACAGGGGTTTCAGCTCCTACGAGCAGTACTTC. J is TRBJ2-7 and V is TRBV7-9, with TRBD1 matching over 7 bases. After removal of 4 bases from V and 0 bases from J, the junction contained 12 bases not matched to a gene. The length of the CDR3 is 17 residues. In germline, CDR1 is SEHNR, CDR2 FQNEAQ (reference sequence).

V is TRBV4-1 and J is TRBJ2-2; TRBD1 matches 8 bases. The CDR3 length is 14 residues. Germline values: CDR1 MGHRA, CDR2 YSYEKL. V trimming: 2 bases; J trimming: 4 bases; junction bases outside the gene matches: 0. The CDR3 region is CASSQTGGTGELFF. Written as DNA, the CDR3 is TGCGCCAGCAGCCAAACAGGGGGCACCGGGGAGCTGTTTTTT.

V is TRBV19 and J is TRBJ2-7; TRBD1 matches 12 bases. CDR3 length: 16 amino acids. J lost 4 bases, V lost 5 bases, and 9 bases had no gene match. Per the germline V gene, CDR1 is LNHDA and CDR2 is SQIVND (reference sequence). The CDR3 bases are TGTGCCAGTAGTTTACGACCGGGACAGGGGGCGTACGAGCAGTACTTC. This translates into CASSLRPGQGAYEQYF.

The genes are TRBV4-2 and TRBJ2-1; 11 nucleotides line up with TRBD2. Germline V gives CDR1 LGHNA, CDR2 YNFKEQ. The CDR3 sequence is 15 residues long. Trimming at V came to 0 bases and at J to 11 bases, leaving 6 bases not matched to a gene. CDR3 nucleotides: TGTGCCAGCAGCCAAGAGACTAGCGGGGCAATGAAGCAGTTCTTC. Protein product: CASSQETSGAMKQFF.

This chain connects TRBV14 to TRBJ2-2, with 8 bases fitting TRBD1. This CDR3 spans 16 amino acids. The germline V gene encodes CDR1 SGHDN and CDR2 FVKESK. Losses at the gene ends were 2 bases for V and 2 bases for J; bases not matched to a gene: 4. CDR3 in DNA: TGTGCCAGCAGCCAATCAGGGGGCGTTAACACCGGGGAGCTGTTTTTT. Its translation is CASSQSGGVNTGELFF.

The CDR3: CASSVGTIDEKLFF. The CDR3, as DNA: TGCGCCAGCAGTGTCGGTACGATTGATGAAAAACTGTTTTTT. V and J are TRBV10-1 and TRBJ1-4, with D unresolved. The germline CDR1 and CDR2 sequences are WNHNN and SYGVQD (reference sequence). The CDR3 has 14 residues. Trimming left V 4 bases short and J 6 bases short, with 12 bases between.

J is TRBJ2-1 and V is TRBV5-1, with 9 positions matching TRBD1. The CDR3 covers 16 residues. V dropped 1 base and J dropped 5; count of bases not matched to a gene: 7. Germline loops: CDR1 SGHRS, CDR2 YFSETQ. CDR3 region: CASSLRRQGDDNEQFF. The DNA of the CDR3 is TGCGCCAGCAGCTTGCGTCGACAGGGGGACGACAATGAGCAGTTCTTC.

The chain links TRBV3-1 (or the pseudogene TRBV3-2) to TRBJ1-3; tentative D call: TRBD1 (5 bases). Germline V gives CDR1 LGHDT, CDR2 YNNKEL (reference sequence). This CDR3 has 12 amino acids. V dropped 5 bases and J dropped 4 bases, with 6 bases sitting between them. The CDR3 DNA reads as TGTGCCAGCAGCAGACAGGGAAACACCATATATTTT. It codes for CASSRQGNTIYF.

The V gene is TRBV18, the J gene TRBJ2-1, with 10 bases identical to TRBD2. The CDR3 runs 14 residues. Germline CDR1 reads KGHSH; CDR2 reads LQKENI. The CDR3 DNA is TGTGCATCACGCGAGCTAGCGGGAGCCTATGAGCAGTTCTTC. Translated: CASRELAGAYEQFF.

For the CDR3, the DNA is TGTGCCAGCAGCCAAGATACTAATCCCGGTGGAGCTTTCTTT. It codes for CASSQDTNPGGAFF. The V and J genes are TRBV3-1 (or the pseudogene TRBV3-2) and TRBJ1-1, with D uncertain. Germline assignment: CDR1 LGHDT and CDR2 YNNKEL (reference sequence). V was pared by 0 bases and J by 10 bases, with 15 bases between. The CDR3 covers 14 residues.

The chain uses TRBV6-6 and TRBJ2-7, with D unclear. V was cut by 4 bases and J by 4 bases, with 8 bases left in between. This CDR3 comprises 12 residues. Germline-derived CDR1 and CDR2 are MNHNY and SVGAGI (reference sequence). CDR3 DNA sequence: TGTGCCAGCAGTTTGAGAGAATACGAGCAGTACTTC. This translates into CASSLREYEQYF.

The V gene is TRBV9, the J gene TRBJ2-1, with 9 bases lining up with TRBD1. There are 15 residues in the CDR3. V gave up 2 bases and J gave up 8 bases; unmatched junction bases: 8. CDR1 and CDR2 (germline): SGDLS, YYNGEE. The CDR3 protein is CASSVTGTGRDEQFF. CDR3 in DNA: TGTGCCAGCAGCGTCACCGGGACAGGGAGGGATGAGCAGTTCTTC.

This clone appeared a single time. The chain uses TRBV10-2 and TRBJ2-7, with 13 bases that match TRBD2. This CDR3 is 16 amino acids long. The germline V gene has CDR1 WSHSY and CDR2 SAAADI. Losses at the gene ends were 2 bases for V and 6 bases for J; bases not matched to a gene: 7. The CDR3 region has the DNA TGCGCCAGCAGTGAGAGACGACTAGCGGGAGGAAGCGAGCAGTACTTC. Amino acids: CASSERRLAGGSEQYF.

With respect to this clone: Other DNA sequences in the sample encode the same CDR3. The J gene is TRBJ1-2, the V gene TRBV5-4; 7 bases align to TRBD1. Germline values: CDR1 SGHNT, CDR2 YYREEE (reference sequence). J lost 3 bases, V lost 0 bases, and 5 bases had no gene match. The CDR3 runs to 15 residues. Here the CDR3 reads CASSLGQGGYYGYTF. The CDR3 coding sequence is TGTGCCAGCAGCTTGGGACAGGGTGGGTACTATGGCTACACCTTC.

The rearrangement joins TRBV7-9 to TRBJ1-1, with TRBD1 as a possible D gene (5 bases). The ends were cut back, 5 bases at V and 3 bases at J, with 22 bases in the middle. There are 17 residues in the CDR3. CDR1 SEHNR and CDR2 FQNEAQ come from the germline V gene (reference sequence). The CDR3: CASSPRLGAGRDTEAFF. CDR3 DNA: TGTGCCAGCAGCCCCCGACTAGGGGCCGGGAGGGACACTGAAGCTTTCTTT. The complete variable domain, with remaining parts taken from reference TRBV7-9 and TRBJ1-1, reads DTGVSQNPRHKITKRGQNVTFRCDPISEHNRLYWYRQTLGQGPEFLTYFQNEAQLEKSRLLSDRFSAERPKGSFSTLEIQRTEQGDSAMYLCASSPRLGAGRDTEAFFGQGTRLTVV.

This chain connects TRBV10-2 to TRBJ2-7; TRBD2 is a possible D gene (6 bases). Trimming removed 3 bases from V and 0 bases from J, with 9 bases in between. The CDR3 is made up of 14 amino acids. CDR1 and CDR2 (germline): WSHSY, SAAADI. The CDR3 nucleotides are TGCGCCAGCAGTGATGGGGGGACCTCCTACGAGCAGTACTTC. Translating gives CASSDGGTSYEQYF.

This chain uses TRBV19 with TRBJ2-2; 11 positions match TRBD2. This CDR3 is built from 19 residues. V lost 1 base, J lost 4 bases, and 11 bases stayed unmatched. The V gene's germline CDR1 is LNHDA and CDR2 SQIVND (reference sequence). The CDR3 spells CASSIVLAGGRGGTGELFF. For the CDR3, the DNA is TGTGCCAGTAGTATAGTCCTAGCGGGGGGCCGCGGAGGCACCGGGGAGCTGTTTTTT.